A selection of T cell receptor beta chains follows, all from one sample in a study of radiation and T cells in renal cell carcinoma. Method: immunoSEQ multiplex PCR; TCRdb's copy keeps in-frame clones and lacks some. The sample yields under 100,000 clones, 70% to 90% seen once. The sample consisted of blood, taken from a patient whose treatment included radiotherapy and nephrectomy. These receptors were obtained from a man aged 50 to 59 with renal cell carcinoma. Both conserved end residues are part of each CDR3. The order of the fields is D gene, V gene, clone size, J gene, CDR3 DNA, CDR3 protein. The D gene is left open where the match is weak. Clone size is given for some rows only: seen once, a few or many times, or a class if the clone is expanded.

TRBD1	TRBV7-2	NA	TRBJ2-7	TGTGCCAGCAGCTTAGAAGGGACAGGGATCTACGAGCAGTACTTC	CASSLEGTGIYEQYF
TRBD1	TRBV5-4	NA	TRBJ2-3	TGTGCCAGCAGCTTACCGGGACAGGACACAGATACGCAGTATTTT	CASSLPGQDTDTQYF
NA	TRBV10-3	NA	TRBJ2-1	TGTGCCATCAGCCAGAGGGCAGCGTCCTACAATGAGCAGTTCTTC	CAISQRAASYNEQFF
NA	TRBV7-8	NA	TRBJ1-1	TGTGCCAGCAGCTTAGGGGGCAGGGTCGTCGCTTTCTTT	CASSLGGRVVAFF
TRBD2	TRBV6-5	NA	TRBJ2-2	TGTGCCAGCAGGCGGGGGGCCAACACCGGGGAGCTGTTTTTT	CASRRGANTGELFF
NA	TRBV7-9	NA	TRBJ2-1	TGTGCCAGCAGCTTGACGGTTAGTGAGCAGTTCTTC	CASSLTVSEQFF
NA	TRBV27	NA	TRBJ1-1	TGTGCCAGCAGCCATGGCCAGAACACTGAAGCTTTCTTT	CASSHGQNTEAFF
NA	TRBV6-5	NA	TRBJ1-1	TGTGCCAGCTTGATGGAAGGGGGCACTGAAGCTTTCTTT	CASLMEGGTEAFF
NA	TRBV7-9	NA	TRBJ2-3	TGTGCCAGCAGCTGGGCACAGGGAGATACGCAGTATTTT	CASSWAQGDTQYF
TRBD2	TRBV5-4	NA	TRBJ2-2	TGTGCCAGCAGGGGAACTAGCGGGAGAAGGACCGGGGAGCTGTTTTTT	CASRGTSGRRTGELFF
TRBD1	TRBV9	NA	TRBJ2-5	TGTGCCAGCAGCGTACGGACAGGGGAGAGTTCGACCCAGTACTTC	CASSVRTGESSTQYF
NA	TRBV5-6	NA	TRBJ2-5	TGTGCCAGCAGCCCGGGGGAGCCCACGGTCGAGACCCAGTACTTC	CASSPGEPTVETQYF
TRBD2	TRBV7-2	NA	TRBJ2-1	TGTGCCAGCAGCTTTACTAGCGGGGGTATTTACAATGAGCAGTTCTTC	CASSFTSGGIYNEQFF
NA	TRBV5-1	NA	TRBJ2-7	TGCGCCAGCAGCTCCCCTCGGGATTACGAGCAGTACTTC	CASSSPRDYEQYF
NA	TRBV7-9	NA	TRBJ1-5	TGTGCCAGCAGCTCCTCTGGGGGGGCAGGCAATCAGCCCCAGCATTTT	CASSSSGGAGNQPQHF
NA	TRBV5-1	NA	TRBJ1-5	TGCGCCAGCAGCTTGGGGGCCGGCAATCAGCCCCAGCATTTT	CASSLGAGNQPQHF
TRBD1	TRBV10-3	NA	TRBJ1-1	TGTGCCATCACTACAACGACAGGGAGGAACACTGAAGCTTTCTTT	CAITTTTGRNTEAFF
TRBD2	TRBV30	once	TRBJ2-3	TGTGCCTGGTCGGGGGGGACTAGCACAGATACGCAGTATTTT	CAWSGGTSTDTQYF
NA	TRBV28	NA	TRBJ1-5	TGTGCCAGCAGTTCACTTTTAGGGGGTGCCCAGCCCCAGCATTTT	CASSSLLGGAQPQHF
NA	TRBV19	NA	TRBJ2-5	TGTGCCAGTAGTATAGCTGGGGGGGGGCAGACCCAGTACTTC	CASSIAGGGQTQYF
NA	TRBV7-9	NA	TRBJ1-1	TGTGCCAGCAGCTTAAGAGAGGGGCCGTGGAACACTGAAGCTTTCTTT	CASSLREGPWNTEAFF
TRBD1	TRBV30	NA	TRBJ1-4	TGTGCCTGGATTGGGAAAGGGGGCGAAGATCCGTTTTTT	CAWIGKGGEDPFF
NA	TRBV7-2	NA	TRBJ2-3	TGTGCCAGCAGCTTTCTTGGCGGGGCGACCCCAGATACGCAGTATTTT	CASSFLGGATPDTQYF
NA	TRBV18	NA	TRBJ1-2	TGTGCCAGCTCACCACCGGGGGGACAAGTAGAGGGCTACACCTTC	CASSPPGGQVEGYTF
TRBD2	TRBV4-1	few	TRBJ2-7	TGCGCCAGCAGCCGGGATACTAGCGGAGGCTACGAGCAGTACTTC	CASSRDTSGGYEQYF
TRBD1	TRBV11-2	NA	TRBJ2-7	TGTGCCAGCAGCTTAGATTCCGGGACAGGGTTAAAGTACTTC	CASSLDSGTGLKYF